The 7 T cell receptor beta chains below were found in one sample sequenced in a study of T cells after yellow fever vaccination. TCRdb re-called the 5' RACE reads through MiXCR, storing one row per CDR3 protein. The sample has about 550,000 distinct CDR3 sequences, about 19% seen once. Sequencing was performed on PBMCs, taken 15 days after the yellow fever booster vaccination. These receptors all come from a man under 40 who received the YFV17D yellow fever vaccine.

The gene calls are TRBV3-1 and TRBJ1-4; tentatively, D is TRBD1 (6 bases). The germline V and J ends were trimmed by 4 bases and 1 base, with 10 bases remaining between them. This CDR3 is built from 15 residues. Germline-derived CDR1 and CDR2 are LGHDT and YNNKEL (reference sequence). This chain's CDR3 is CASSPHRETNEKLFF. CDR3 DNA: TGTGCCAGCAGCCCGCACAGGGAAACTAATGAAAAACTGTTTTTT.

This clonotype was counted a few times. This chain uses TRBV5-4 with TRBJ2-5; D not resolved. Trimming pared 4 bases from V and 4 bases from J, leaving 11 bases between. The germline CDR1 and CDR2 sequences are SGHNT and YYREEE (reference sequence). This CDR3 spans 13 amino acids. The CDR3 protein is CASSAQGPETQYF. In DNA form, the CDR3 reads TGTGCCAGCAGCGCCCAAGGGCCAGAGACCCAGTACTTC.

This clonotype was detected a few times. The rearrangement uses TRBV6-5 and TRBJ2-7; 7 bases fit TRBD2. V was clipped by 0 bases and J by 7 bases; unmatched bases: 9. From germline, CDR1 is MNHEY and CDR2 SVGAGI. The length of the CDR3 is 15 residues. The DNA of the CDR3 is TGTGCCAGCAGTTACTCGGGACTAACGGTGAAAGAGCAGTACTTC. The encoded protein is CASSYSGLTVKEQYF.

The chain is built from TRBV18 and TRBJ2-1; D remains unclear. Trimming took off 4 bases at V and 6 bases at J, with 10 bases between the two ends. In germline, CDR1 is KGHSH, CDR2 LQKENI. This CDR3 comprises 13 residues. As DNA, the CDR3 is TGTGCCAGCTCACTCTCCGCAGCCAATGAGCAGTTCTTC. Protein: CASSLSAANEQFF.

This clonotype was seen more than once but under ten times. The rearrangement links TRBV19 to TRBJ2-7, with D perhaps matching TRBD2 (5 bases). CDR1 LNHDA and CDR2 SQIVND come from the germline V gene (reference sequence). The CDR3 consists of 13 residues. The ends were cut back, 3 bases at V and 4 bases at J, with 10 bases in the middle. The CDR3 region has the DNA TGTGCCAGTAGTATTGGGGAGCGGTACGAGCAGTACTTC. As protein: CASSIGERYEQYF.

This sequence joins TRBV5-1 and TRBJ2-7; 7 bases agree with TRBD1. The germline V gene encodes CDR1 SGHRS and CDR2 YFSETQ. The ends lost 5 bases at V and 3 bases at J; junction bases unmatched: 11. The CDR3 loop spans 15 amino acids. The CDR3 DNA follows: TGCGCCAGCAGGTCCGCTTACAGGGGCCACTACGAGCAGTACTTC. The encoded protein is CASRSAYRGHYEQYF.

This clonotype was counted only a few times. The chain uses TRBV7-2 and TRBJ2-7; D uncertain. The germline gives CDR1 SGHTA, CDR2 FQGNSA. The CDR3 runs to 13 residues. Trimming left V 9 bases short and J 2 bases short, with 14 bases between. Written as DNA, the CDR3 is TGTGCCAGTTCTCTGTCGGCCCCCTACGAGCAGTACTTC. It encodes CASSLSAPYEQYF. Using reference TRBV7-2 and TRBJ2-7 for the parts outside the CDR3, the full variable domain is GAGVSQSPSNKVTEKGKDVELRCDPISGHTALYWYRQSLGQGLEFLIYFQGNSAPDKSGLPSDRFSAERTGGSVSTLTIQRTQQEDSAVYLCASSLSAPYEQYFGPGTRLTVT.